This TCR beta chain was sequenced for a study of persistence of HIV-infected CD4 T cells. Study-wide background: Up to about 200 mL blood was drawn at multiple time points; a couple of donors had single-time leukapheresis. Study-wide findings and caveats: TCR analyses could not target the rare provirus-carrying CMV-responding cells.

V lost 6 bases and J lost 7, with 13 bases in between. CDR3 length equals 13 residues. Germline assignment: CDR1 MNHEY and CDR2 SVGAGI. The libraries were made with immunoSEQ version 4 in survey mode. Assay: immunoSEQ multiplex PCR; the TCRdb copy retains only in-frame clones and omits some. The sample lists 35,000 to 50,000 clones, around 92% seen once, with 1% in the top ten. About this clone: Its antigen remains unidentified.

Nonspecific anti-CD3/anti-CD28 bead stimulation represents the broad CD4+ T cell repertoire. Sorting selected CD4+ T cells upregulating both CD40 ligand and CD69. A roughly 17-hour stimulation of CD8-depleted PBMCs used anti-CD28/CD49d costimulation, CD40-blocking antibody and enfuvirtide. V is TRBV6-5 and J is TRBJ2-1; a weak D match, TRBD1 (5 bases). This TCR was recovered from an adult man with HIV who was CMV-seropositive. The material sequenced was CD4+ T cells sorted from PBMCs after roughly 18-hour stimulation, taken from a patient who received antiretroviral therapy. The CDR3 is CASRGAGPNEQFF. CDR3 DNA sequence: TGTGCCAGCAGGGGTGCAGGGCCAAATGAGCAGTTCTTC.